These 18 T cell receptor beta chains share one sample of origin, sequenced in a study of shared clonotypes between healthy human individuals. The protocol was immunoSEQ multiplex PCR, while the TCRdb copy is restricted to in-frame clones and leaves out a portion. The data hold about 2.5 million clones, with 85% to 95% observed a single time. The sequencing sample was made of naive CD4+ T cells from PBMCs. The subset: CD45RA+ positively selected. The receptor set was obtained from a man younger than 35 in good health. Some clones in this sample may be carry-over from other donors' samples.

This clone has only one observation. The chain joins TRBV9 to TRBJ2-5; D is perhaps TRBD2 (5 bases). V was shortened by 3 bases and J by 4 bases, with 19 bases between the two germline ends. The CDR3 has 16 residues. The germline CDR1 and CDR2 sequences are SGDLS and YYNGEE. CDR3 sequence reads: CASSARGNLGGETQYF. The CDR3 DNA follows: TGTGCCAGCAGCGCGAGAGGGAACCTGGGTGGAGAGACCCAGTACTTC. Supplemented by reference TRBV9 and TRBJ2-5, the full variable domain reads DSGVTQTPKHLITATGQRVTLRCSPRSGDLSVYWYQQSLDQGLQFLIQYYNGEERAKGNILERFSAQQFPDLHSELNLSSLELGDSALYFCASSARGNLGGETQYFGPGTRLLVL.

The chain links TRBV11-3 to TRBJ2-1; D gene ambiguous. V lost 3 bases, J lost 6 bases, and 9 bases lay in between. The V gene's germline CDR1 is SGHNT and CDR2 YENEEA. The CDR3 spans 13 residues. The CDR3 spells CASSLGRANEQFF. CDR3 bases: TGTGCCAGCAGCTTGGGCCGGGCCAATGAGCAGTTCTTC.

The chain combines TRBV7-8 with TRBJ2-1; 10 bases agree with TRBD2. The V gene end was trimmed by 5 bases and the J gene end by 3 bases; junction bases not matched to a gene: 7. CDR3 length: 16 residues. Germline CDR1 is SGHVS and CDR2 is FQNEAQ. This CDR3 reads CASSPPAGGGYNEQFF. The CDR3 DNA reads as TGTGCCAGCAGCCCCCCAGCGGGGGGGGGCTACAATGAGCAGTTCTTC.

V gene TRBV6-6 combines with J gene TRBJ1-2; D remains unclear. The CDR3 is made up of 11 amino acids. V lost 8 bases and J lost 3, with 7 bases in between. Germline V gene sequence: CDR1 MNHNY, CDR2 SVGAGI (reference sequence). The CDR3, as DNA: TGTGCCAGCTGGGCGGACTATGGCTACACCTTC. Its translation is CASWADYGYTF.

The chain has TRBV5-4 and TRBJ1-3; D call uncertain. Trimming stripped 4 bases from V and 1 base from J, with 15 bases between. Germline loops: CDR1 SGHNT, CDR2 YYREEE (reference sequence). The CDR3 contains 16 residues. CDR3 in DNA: TGTGCCAGCAGCCCGGACTCGTTGAGGTCTGGAAACACCATATATTTT. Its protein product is CASSPDSLRSGNTIYF.

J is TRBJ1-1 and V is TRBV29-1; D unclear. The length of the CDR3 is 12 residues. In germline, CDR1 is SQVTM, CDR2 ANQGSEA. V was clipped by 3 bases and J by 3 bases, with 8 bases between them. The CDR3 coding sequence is TGCAGCGTTGATGACGGGTACACTGAAGCTTTCTTT. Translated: CSVDDGYTEAFF.

The CDR3 reads CASSQTSGSRGNEQFF. For the CDR3, the DNA is TGCGCCAGCAGCCAGACTAGCGGGAGTAGGGGCAATGAGCAGTTCTTC. The gene calls are TRBV4-3 and TRBJ2-1, with 12 positions matching TRBD2. This CDR3 has 16 residues. Looked up from germline, CDR1 is LGHNA and CDR2 is YSLEER. Trimming at V came to 3 bases and at J to 6 bases, leaving 6 bases not matched to a gene.

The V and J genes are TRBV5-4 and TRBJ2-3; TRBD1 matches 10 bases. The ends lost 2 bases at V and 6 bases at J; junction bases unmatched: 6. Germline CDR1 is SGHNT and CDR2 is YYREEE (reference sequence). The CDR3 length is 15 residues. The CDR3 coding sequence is TGTGCCAGCAGCTTCCAGACAGGGGGCAAGGATACGCAGTATTTT. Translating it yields CASSFQTGGKDTQYF.

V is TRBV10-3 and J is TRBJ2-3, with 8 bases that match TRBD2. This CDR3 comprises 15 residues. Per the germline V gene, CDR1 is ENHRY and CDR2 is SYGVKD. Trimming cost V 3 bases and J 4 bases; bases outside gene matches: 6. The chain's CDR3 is CAISDKAGDPDTQYF. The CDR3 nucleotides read TGTGCCATCAGTGATAAAGCGGGAGACCCAGATACGCAGTATTTT.

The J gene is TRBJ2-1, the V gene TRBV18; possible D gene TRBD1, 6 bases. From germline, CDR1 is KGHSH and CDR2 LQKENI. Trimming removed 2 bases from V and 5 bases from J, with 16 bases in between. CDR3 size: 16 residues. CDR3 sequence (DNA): TGTGCCAGCTCACCAGAAAGGGGGACACACCACAATGAGCAGTTCTTC. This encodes CASSPERGTHHNEQFF. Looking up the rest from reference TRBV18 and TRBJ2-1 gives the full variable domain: NAGVMQNPRHLVRRRGQEARLRCSPMKGHSHVYWYRQLPEEGLKFMVYLQKENIIDESGMPKERFSAEFPKEGPSILRIQQVVRGDSAAYFCASSPERGTHHNEQFFGPGTRLTVL.

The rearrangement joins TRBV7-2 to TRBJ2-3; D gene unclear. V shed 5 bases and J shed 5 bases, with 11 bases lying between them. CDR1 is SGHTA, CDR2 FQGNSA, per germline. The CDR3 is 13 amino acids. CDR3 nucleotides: TGTGCCAGCAGCGGTGCTGTAGGAGATACGCAGTATTTT. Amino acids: CASSGAVGDTQYF.

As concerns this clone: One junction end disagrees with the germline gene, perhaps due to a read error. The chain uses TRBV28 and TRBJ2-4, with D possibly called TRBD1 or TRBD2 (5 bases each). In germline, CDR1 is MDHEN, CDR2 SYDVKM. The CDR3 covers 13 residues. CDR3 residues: CASSNTGTEIENF. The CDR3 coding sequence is TGTGCCAGCAGCAATACCGGGACGGAGATTGAGAACTTC.

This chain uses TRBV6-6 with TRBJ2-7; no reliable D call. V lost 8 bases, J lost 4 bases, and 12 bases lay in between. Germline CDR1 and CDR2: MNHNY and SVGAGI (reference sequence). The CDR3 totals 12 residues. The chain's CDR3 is CASGLTLYEQYF. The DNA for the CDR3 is TGTGCCAGCGGCCTCACACTATACGAGCAGTACTTC.

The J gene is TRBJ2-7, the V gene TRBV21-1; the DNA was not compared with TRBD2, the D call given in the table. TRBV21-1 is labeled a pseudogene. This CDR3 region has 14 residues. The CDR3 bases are TGTGCCAGCAGCGAGATATTTTTCTCCTACGAGCAGTACTTC. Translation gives CASSEIFFSYEQYF.

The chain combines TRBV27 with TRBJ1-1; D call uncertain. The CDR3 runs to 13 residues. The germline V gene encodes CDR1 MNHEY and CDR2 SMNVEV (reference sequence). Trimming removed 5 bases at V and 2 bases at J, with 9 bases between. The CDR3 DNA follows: TGTGCCAGCAGTGAGAGGTTAAACACTGAAGCTTTCTTT. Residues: CASSERLNTEAFF.

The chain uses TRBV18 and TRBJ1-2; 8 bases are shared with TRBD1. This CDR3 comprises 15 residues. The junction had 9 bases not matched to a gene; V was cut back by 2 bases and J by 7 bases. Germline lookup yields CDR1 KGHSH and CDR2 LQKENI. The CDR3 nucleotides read TGTGCCAGCTCACCAGGGCCAGGGGGCGAGTTTGGCTACACCTTC. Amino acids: CASSPGPGGEFGYTF.

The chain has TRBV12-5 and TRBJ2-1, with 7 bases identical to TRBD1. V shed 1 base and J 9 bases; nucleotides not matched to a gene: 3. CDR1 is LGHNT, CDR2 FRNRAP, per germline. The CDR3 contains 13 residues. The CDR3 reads CASGLAQGTEQFF. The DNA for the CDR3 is TGTGCTAGTGGTTTGGCACAGGGGACTGAGCAGTTCTTC. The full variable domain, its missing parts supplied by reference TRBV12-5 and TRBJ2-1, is DARVTQTPRHKVTEMGQEVTMRCQPILGHNTVFWYRQTMMQGLELLAYFRNRAPLDDSGMPKDRFSAEMPDATLATLKIQPSEPRDSAVYFCASGLAQGTEQFFGPGTRLTVL.

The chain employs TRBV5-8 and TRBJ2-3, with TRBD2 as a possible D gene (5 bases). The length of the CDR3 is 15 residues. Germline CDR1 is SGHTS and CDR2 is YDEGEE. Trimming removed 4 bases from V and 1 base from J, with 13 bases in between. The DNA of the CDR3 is TGTGCCAGCAGCCACGAGGGTGTGGGCACAGATACGCAGTATTTT. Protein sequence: CASSHEGVGTDTQYF.